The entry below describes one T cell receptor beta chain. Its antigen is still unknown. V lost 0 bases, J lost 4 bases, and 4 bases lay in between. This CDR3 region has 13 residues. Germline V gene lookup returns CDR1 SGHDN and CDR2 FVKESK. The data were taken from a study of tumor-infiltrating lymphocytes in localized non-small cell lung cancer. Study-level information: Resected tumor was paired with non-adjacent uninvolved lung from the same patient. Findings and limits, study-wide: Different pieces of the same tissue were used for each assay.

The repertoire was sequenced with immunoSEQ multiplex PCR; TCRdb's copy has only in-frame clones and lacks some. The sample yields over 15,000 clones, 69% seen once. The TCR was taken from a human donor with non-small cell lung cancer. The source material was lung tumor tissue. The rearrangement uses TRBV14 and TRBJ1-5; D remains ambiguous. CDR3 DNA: TGTGCCAGCAGCCAAGATTTGAATCAGCCCCAGCATTTT. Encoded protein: CASSQDLNQPQHF. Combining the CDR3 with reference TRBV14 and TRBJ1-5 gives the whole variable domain EAGVTQFPSHSVIEKGQTVTLRCDPISGHDNLYWYRRVMGKEIKFLLHFVKESKQDESGMPNNRFLAERTGGTYSTLKVQPAELEDSGVYFCASSQDLNQPQHFGDGTRLSIL.